This TCR beta chain was recovered during a study of CD8 T cells in ankylosing spondylitis. With molecular barcodes, quantitative 5'-RACE was used to make the TCR beta libraries. MiXCR was run by TCRdb on the 5' RACE reads, yielding one entry per CDR3 protein. This sample carries roughly 230,000 distinct CDR3 sequences, approximately 20% of them seen once, and the ten largest clones take more than 25%. General study findings and limits: One TCR beta motif, made up of roughly 8 highly homologous variants, appeared characteristic of ankylosing spondylitis blood.

The length of the CDR3 is 13 residues. Looked up from germline, CDR1 is DFQATT and CDR2 is SNEGSKA (reference sequence). J lost 5 bases, V lost 6 bases, and 4 bases had no gene match. The sample holds a few counts of this clonotype. The antigen is unknown. The receptor was isolated from a male donor with ankylosing spondylitis or in good health (not recorded which). Sequenced: blood, either unsorted or a sorted T cell fraction (not recorded which). The rearrangement uses TRBV20-1 and TRBJ2-1; 10 nucleotides align to TRBD2. CDR3 DNA sequence: TGCAGTGCAGACGGGACTAGCGACAATGAGCAGTTCTTC. It translates to CSADGTSDNEQFF.